This TCR beta chain originates from a study of T-cell memory formation after mild COVID-19. Findings and limits, study-wide: There were some responding clones in pre-infection memory, which suggested that cross-reactive memory had joined. From day 15 to 85, contracting clones were balanced between CD4 and CD8, whereas later expanders leaned toward CD4+.

This clonotype has a handful of counts. Its antigen is undetermined. The authors produced TCR alpha and TCR beta cDNA libraries with sample barcodes and UMIs by 5'RACE using constant-segment primers. TCRdb re-derived calls from the 5' RACE reads in MiXCR, one entry per CDR3 protein. Of about 400,000 distinct CDR3 sequences listed, 20% to 25% were seen once; the top ten hold about 10%. In germline, CDR1 is SGHTA, CDR2 FQGNSA. With 1 base removed from V and 6 bases from J, the gap between germline ends came to 12 bases. The CDR3 runs to 14 residues. The receptor's source is an adult woman who had mild COVID-19 (a few samples of this study predate the infection). Cell type and time point are not known. The sequenced material came from PBMCs or a T cell subset sorted from them (not recorded which). V gene TRBV7-2 combines with J gene TRBJ1-2; D is perhaps TRBD1 (5 bases). This CDR3 is CASSLGEGIDGYTF. The CDR3 region has the DNA TGTGCCAGCAGCTTAGGAGAGGGGATAGATGGCTACACCTTC.